This T cell receptor beta chain emerged from a study of control samples from healthy donors and cancer patients. This CDR3 has 15 residues. Between the trimmed V and J ends, which lost 4 bases and 8 bases, there was a span of 15 bases. Germline CDR1 SGHTA, CDR2 FQGNSA. This table comes from immunoSEQ multiplex PCR, and its TCRdb copy is limited to in-frame clones, with some not included. Here the sample spans 200,000 to 250,000 clones, around 94% being singletons. The count of this clone is one. The sequencing input was blood. V usage is TRBV7-2 and J usage is TRBJ1-6; a possible D gene is TRBD1 (6 bases). The sequence was obtained from a man aged 50 to 59 in good health. CDR3 in DNA: TGTGCCAGCAGCTCAAGGACAGCGACTGATTCACCCCTCCACTTT. Its protein product is CASSSRTATDSPLHF.